The 25 T cell receptor beta chains listed next were all sequenced from one sample in a study of blood T cells in healthy people across ages. PCR was performed a second time for 7 to 11 cycles using a sample-barcoded 5' primer and a J-beta primer mix. TCRdb passed the 5' RACE reads through MiXCR, listing each CDR3 protein once. The sample contains 800,000 to 950,000 distinct CDR3 sequences, 25% to 35% of which appear only once. These data were also reused for a study on T cells of mothers and their children.

The specimen sequenced was blood. Every receptor here comes from a woman between 40 and 50 years old in good health.

The chain links TRBV9 to TRBJ1-1; 7 nucleotides align to TRBD1. The V segment lost 0 bases and the J segment 6 bases; nucleotides outside the gene matches: 8. This CDR3 is 15 amino acids long. The germline V gene has CDR1 SGDLS and CDR2 YYNGEE. CDR3 sequence reads: CASSVGRGDIAEAFF. The DNA for the CDR3 is TGTGCCAGCAGCGTAGGCAGGGGGGATATCGCTGAAGCTTTCTTT.

The rearrangement uses TRBV20-1 and TRBJ1-5; D gene unclear. Trimming shortened V by 3 bases and J by 11 bases, and 23 bases separated the two germline ends. The CDR3 consists of 15 residues. The germline V gene encodes CDR1 DFQATT and CDR2 SNEGSKA (reference sequence). The CDR3 here is CSASLHPLIEQSQHF. The CDR3 coding sequence is TGCAGTGCTAGCCTTCACCCCTTAATCGAGCAGTCCCAGCATTTT.

The rearrangement joins TRBV6-5 to TRBJ1-1; D not certain. From germline, CDR1 is MNHEY and CDR2 SVGAGI. Trimming took off 2 bases at V and 5 bases at J, with 6 bases between the two ends. The CDR3 spans 12 residues. The chain's CDR3 is CASSYGPTEAFF. The CDR3, as DNA: TGTGCCAGCAGTTACGGGCCAACTGAAGCTTTCTTT.

V gene TRBV20-1 combines with J gene TRBJ2-7, with 8 nucleotides matching TRBD1. The CDR3 loop spans 14 amino acids. Looked up from germline, CDR1 is DFQATT and CDR2 is SNEGSKA (reference sequence). Trimming cost V 5 bases and J 3 bases; bases outside gene matches: 9. CDR3 loop: CSAGWTGKDYEQYF. The CDR3 nucleotides are TGCAGTGCTGGATGGACAGGGAAGGACTACGAGCAGTACTTC.

The V gene is TRBV28, the J gene TRBJ2-5, with TRBD2 matching over 14 bases. The last part of the DNA fits TRBJ2-7 better; the J call may be wrong. The germline V gene encodes CDR1 MDHEN and CDR2 SYDVKM. The CDR3 spans 16 residues. CDR3 sequence: CASTYQTSGGAYEQYF. The CDR3 nucleotides are TGTGCCAGCACTTACCAGACTAGCGGGGGGGCCTACGAGCAGTACTTC.

The chain recombines TRBV27 with TRBJ2-7, with 12 bases lining up with TRBD1. J was trimmed by 4 bases and V by 5 bases; bases with no gene match: 6. Germline V gene data show CDR1 as MNHEY and CDR2 as SMNVEV (reference sequence). This CDR3 comprises 15 residues. CDR3 in amino acids: CASSAGTGGAYEQYF. DNA of the CDR3: TGTGCCAGCAGTGCCGGGACAGGGGGCGCGTACGAGCAGTACTTC.

This clonotype has ten or more counts. The rearrangement uses TRBV7-8 and TRBJ2-7; D is unclear. Germline V lookup: CDR1 SGHVS, CDR2 FQNEAQ. The length of the CDR3 is 13 residues. Between the trimmed V and J ends, which lost 5 bases and 0 bases, there was a span of 8 bases. CDR3 sequence: CASSHTGSYEQYF. For the CDR3, the DNA is TGTGCCAGCAGCCACACCGGCTCCTACGAGCAGTACTTC. Combining the CDR3 with reference TRBV7-8 and TRBJ2-7 gives the whole variable domain GAGVSQSPRYKVAKRGQDVALRCDPISGHVSLFWYQQALGQGPEFLTYFQNEAQLDKSGLPSDRFFAERPEGSVSTLKIQRTQQEDSAVYLCASSHTGSYEQYFGPGTRLTVT.

This rearrangement joins TRBV4-3 to TRBJ1-2; a weak D match, TRBD1 (6 bases). The CDR3 consists of 13 residues. The V gene lost 3 bases and the J gene lost 8 bases, with 13 bases spanning the gap. Germline CDR1 and CDR2: LGHNA and YSLEER. The chain's CDR3 is CASSQGQGLGYTF. The CDR3 coding sequence is TGCGCCAGCAGCCAGGGCCAGGGGTTAGGCTACACCTTC.

The sample holds a few counts of this clonotype. The chain links TRBV2 to TRBJ2-7; D may be TRBD2 (7 bases). The germline V and J ends were trimmed by 6 bases and 0 bases, with 15 bases remaining between them. The CDR3 loop spans 15 amino acids. The germline CDR1 and CDR2 sequences are SNHLY and FYNNEI. The chain's CDR3 is CASRPGGGSSYEQYF. In nucleotides, the CDR3 is TGTGCCAGCAGACCGGGGGGCGGGAGCTCCTACGAGCAGTACTTC.

This clonotype was seen ten or more times. This chain connects TRBV7-8 to TRBJ2-5; 9 bases are shared with TRBD1. The V and J ends lost 1 base and 5 bases, in that order; junction bases with no gene match: 8. Germline V gene lookup returns CDR1 SGHVS and CDR2 FQNEAQ. The CDR3 has 16 residues. CDR3 nucleotide sequence: TGTGCCAGCAGCTTAGTGCCCGGGACAGGGTGGGAGACCCAGTACTTC. Protein: CASSLVPGTGWETQYF.

This clonotype has just a few counts. A clone one base away is much larger, so this may be a read error. J is TRBJ2-5 and V is TRBV24-1, with TRBD2 as a possible D gene (5 bases). This CDR3 has 16 residues. Germline V lookup: CDR1 KGHDR, CDR2 SFDVKD. Between the trimmed V and J ends, which lost 3 bases and 5 bases, there was a span of 18 bases. The CDR3 sequence is CATSDNRRAARETQYF. The CDR3 DNA reads as TGTGCCACCAGTGATAACCGGCGGGCCGCTAGGGAGACCCAGTACTTC.

The rearrangement joins TRBV28 to TRBJ1-5; 10 bases fit TRBD1. Germline CDR1 and CDR2: MDHEN and SYDVKM. V shed 6 bases, J shed 2 bases, and the junction held 4 bases outside the gene matches. CDR3 length: 15 residues. CDR3 sequence (DNA): TGTGCCAGCAGGGCGACAGGGGGCGGCAATCAGCCCCAGCATTTT. As protein: CASRATGGGNQPQHF.

The table lists this clonotype with many counts. This rearrangement joins TRBV20-1 to TRBJ2-3; D is possibly TRBD2 (6 bases). The CDR3 covers 13 residues. CDR1 is DFQATT and CDR2 is SNEGSKA in the germline V gene (reference sequence). V was cut by 4 bases and J by 1 base, with 9 bases left in between. The CDR3 loop is CSAKVAGTDTQYF. The CDR3 DNA reads as TGCAGTGCTAAGGTAGCGGGCACAGATACGCAGTATTTT.

The chain links TRBV30 to TRBJ2-2; D is perhaps TRBD1 (7 bases). V lost 8 bases and J 6 bases, leaving 10 bases between the germline ends. The CDR3 is 11 residues long. CDR1 is GTSNPN and CDR2 is SVGIG in the germline V gene (reference sequence). Here the CDR3 reads CAPRGAGELFF. The CDR3 DNA follows: TGTGCCCCCAGGGGGGCCGGGGAGCTGTTTTTT.

This clonotype has ten or more counts. This rearrangement joins TRBV7-6 to TRBJ2-1; 11 nucleotides agree with TRBD2. The CDR3 has 16 residues. CDR1 is SGHVS and CDR2 is FNYEAQ in the germline V gene. V was pared by 5 bases and J by 6 bases, with 9 bases of the junction left unmatched. This CDR3 reads CASSLRIAGGLNEQFF. Written as DNA, the CDR3 is TGTGCCAGCAGCCTCCGGATAGCGGGGGGGCTCAATGAGCAGTTCTTC. The whole variable domain, remainder taken from reference TRBV7-6 and TRBJ2-1, is GAGVSQSPRYKVTKRGQDVALRCDPISGHVSLYWYRQALGQGPEFLTYFNYEAQQDKSGLPNDRFSAERPEGSISTLTIQRTEQRDSAMYRCASSLRIAGGLNEQFFGPGTRLTVL.

This clonotype was seen only a few times. This chain joins TRBV12-3 or TRBV12-4 and TRBJ2-3; 9 bases are shared with TRBD2. J was trimmed by 3 bases and V by 7 bases; bases with no gene match: 17. The CDR3 has 18 residues. The CDR3 is CASNPSRFSGGGTDTQYF. CDR3 nucleotides: TGTGCCAGCAACCCGTCCCGGTTTAGCGGGGGAGGGACAGATACGCAGTATTTT.

This clonotype was observed a few times. The chain joins TRBV20-1 to TRBJ2-6, with D unclear. The germline CDR1 and CDR2 sequences are DFQATT and SNEGSKA (reference sequence). There are 15 residues in the CDR3. Trimming removed 0 bases from V and 0 bases from J, with 6 bases in between. This CDR3 reads CSARDWVSGANVLTF. CDR3 sequence (DNA): TGCAGTGCTAGAGATTGGGTCTCTGGGGCCAACGTCCTGACTTTC.

In this sample, this clonotype turned up a few times. The chain uses TRBV12-3 or TRBV12-4 and TRBJ2-6, with D uncertain. This CDR3 contains 13 residues. Trimming stripped 7 bases from V and 3 bases from J, with 7 bases between. The CDR3 loop reads CASNSYGANVLTF. The CDR3 DNA is TGTGCCAGCAACTCTTATGGGGCCAACGTCCTGACTTTC.

This clonotype was observed at least ten times. The CDR3 reads CASSQVEGADYGYTF. For the CDR3, the DNA is TGCGCCAGCAGCCAAGTTGAGGGGGCGGACTATGGCTACACCTTC. The V call is TRBV4-1, the J call TRBJ1-2; 7 positions match TRBD1. The ends lost 1 base at V and 3 bases at J; junction bases unmatched: 5. CDR1 and CDR2 (germline): MGHRA, YSYEKL. The CDR3 has 15 amino acids.

This clonotype showed up just a few times. The V call is TRBV20-1, the J call TRBJ1-4; TRBD1 matches at 7 bases. CDR3 length: 15 residues. Germline V gives CDR1 DFQATT, CDR2 SNEGSKA (reference sequence). The trim removed 1 base at V and 5 bases at J, leaving 7 bases unmatched. CDR3 in DNA: TGCAGTGCTAGAGCTACGGGACAGATAAATGAAAAACTGTTTTTT. Translation: CSARATGQINEKLFF.

The rearrangement uses TRBV9 and TRBJ2-5; weak D call: TRBD1 (7 bases). The CDR3 totals 16 residues. Trimming left V 4 bases short and J 2 bases short, with 18 bases between. CDR1 and CDR2 (germline): SGDLS, YYNGEE. CDR3 residues: CASSQSGGQRQETQYF. CDR3 nucleotides: TGTGCCAGCAGCCAATCCGGGGGACAGAGACAAGAGACCCAGTACTTC.

On this clonotype itself: A much more abundant neighbour one base away suggests this may be a read error. The chain recombines TRBV29-1 with TRBJ2-7, with 8 bases aligning to TRBD1. Germline CDR1 reads SQVTM; CDR2 reads ANQGSEA. Trimming took 5 bases from V and 0 from J; bases not matched to a gene: 9. The CDR3 runs 15 residues. CDR3 DNA: TGCAGCGTTAAATGGCGAACAGGGGGCTCCTACGAGCAGTACTTC. Protein product: CSVKWRTGGSYEQYF.

V and J are TRBV5-1 and TRBJ2-5; tentative D call: TRBD1 (6 bases). From germline, CDR1 is SGHRS and CDR2 YFSETQ. The CDR3 has 13 residues. The V and J ends lost 0 bases and 7 bases respectively, with 10 bases between them. The chain's CDR3 is CASSLEATGTQYF. As DNA, the CDR3 is TGCGCCAGCAGCTTGGAGGCGACAGGGACCCAGTACTTC.

This chain joins TRBV6-2 or TRBV6-3 and TRBJ2-7, with 12 bases fitting TRBD1. Looked up from germline, CDR1 is MNHEY and CDR2 is SVGEGT. V dropped 7 bases and J dropped 7; count of bases not matched to a gene: 11. The CDR3 contains 15 residues. CDR3 in amino acids: CASTYAGTGGGEQYF. The CDR3 DNA sequence: TGTGCCAGCACCTACGCCGGGACAGGGGGCGGAGAGCAGTACTTC.

The chain couples TRBV20-1 to TRBJ2-3, with D unresolved. Trimming pared 3 bases from V and 1 base from J, leaving 8 bases between. CDR3 size: 13 residues. Germline V gene lookup returns CDR1 DFQATT and CDR2 SNEGSKA (reference sequence). The DNA for the CDR3 is TGCAGTGCTAGGCCGTTTCGCACAGATACGCAGTATTTT. Its protein is CSARPFRTDTQYF.